Listed below are T cell receptor beta chains from one sample, sequenced in a study of blood T cells in healthy people across ages. MiXCR, run by TCRdb on the 5' RACE reads, gives a single entry per CDR3 protein. The sample yields about 760,000 distinct CDR3 sequences, roughly 56% seen once. Source material: blood. The origin of the receptors is a man between 40 and 49 years old in good health. The CDR3 runs from the conserved cysteine through the conserved F or W. Fields, in order: V gene, J gene, D gene, clone size, CDR3 protein, CDR3 DNA. D genes are given only for firm matches. The size of a clone is reported for some rows only, either as once, few or many, or as a class for expanded clones.

>TRBV27|TRBJ2-3|TRBD2|.
CAVQRGGYTDTQYF
TGTGCCGTGCAGCGGGGGGGTTATACAGATACGCAGTATTTT
>TRBV20-1|TRBJ2-4|TRBD2|.
CSANHDGRGGQYF
TGCAGTGCTAATCATGACGGGAGGGGCGGGCAGTACTTC
>TRBV4-2|TRBJ2-7|.|.
CASIQRGREDHDEQYF
TGTGCCAGCATCCAAAGGGGACGAGAGGACCACGACGAGCAGTACTTC
>TRBV12-3/TRBV12-4|TRBJ2-4|TRBD2|.
CASSPGLAGVGKNIQYF
TGTGCCAGCAGTCCGGGACTAGCGGGAGTGGGCAAAAACATTCAGTACTTC
>TRBV6-2/TRBV6-3|TRBJ2-7|.|once
CASTITYEQYF
TGTGCCAGCACGATCACCTACGAGCAGTACTTC
>TRBV20-1|TRBJ1-1|.|.
CSATEGSSEAFF
TGCAGTGCTACTGAGGGCAGCTCTGAAGCTTTCTTT
>TRBV7-8|TRBJ2-7|.|few
CASSLKVLYEQYF
TGTGCCAGCAGCTTAAAGGTCCTCTACGAGCAGTACTTC
>TRBV12-3/TRBV12-4|TRBJ2-3|.|.
CASSPSITDTQYF
TGTGCCAGCAGCCCTTCGATCACAGATACGCAGTATTTT
>TRBV7-3|TRBJ1-5|TRBD1|.
CASSSRGQGCNQPQHF
TGTGCCAGCAGCTCCCGGGGACAGGGCTGCAATCAGCCCCAGCATTTT
>TRBV25-1|TRBJ2-3|TRBD2|few
CASSEYFSGGADTQYF
TGTGCCAGCAGTGAATATTTCAGCGGGGGGGCCGATACGCAGTATTTT
>TRBV7-9|TRBJ1-2|.|few
CASSLAKAGHDGYTF
TGTGCCAGCAGCTTAGCGAAGGCGGGCCATGATGGCTACACCTTC
>TRBV5-1|TRBJ1-1|TRBD1|.
CASSFRGSTEAFF
TGCGCCAGCAGCTTCAGGGGGAGCACTGAAGCTTTCTTT
>TRBV28|TRBJ2-3|.|few
CASSSLDLGADTQYF
TGTGCCAGCAGTTCCCTGGACCTTGGAGCGGATACGCAGTATTTT
>TRBV11-2|TRBJ2-5|.|.
CASSLGIIGETQYF
TGTGCCAGCAGCTTAGGGATCATCGGGGAGACCCAGTACTTC
>TRBV6-1|TRBJ2-7|TRBD1|few
CASITTGLPYEQYF
TGTGCCAGCATTACGACAGGGTTGCCCTACGAGCAGTACTTC
>TRBV4-3|TRBJ2-1|.|.
CASSQDWASINEQFF
TGCGCCAGCAGCCAAGATTGGGCTTCCATCAATGAGCAGTTCTTC
>TRBV9|TRBJ2-1|.|.
CASSVSPYNEQFF
TGTGCCAGCAGCGTATCCCCATACAATGAGCAGTTCTTC
>TRBV28|TRBJ2-1|.|.
CASSHTEPYNEQFF
TGTGCCAGCAGTCATACAGAACCCTACAATGAGCAGTTCTTC
>TRBV7-2|TRBJ2-7|.|few
CASSPASRHEQYF
TGTGCCAGCAGCCCTGCAAGCAGGCACGAGCAGTACTTC
>TRBV4-3|TRBJ1-2|TRBD1|once
CASSQGQGALRYTF
TGCGCCAGCAGCCAAGGCCAGGGGGCTCTGCGCTACACCTTC
>TRBV4-1|TRBJ2-1|.|few
CASSQALSGRGNEQFF
TGCGCCAGCAGCCAAGCCCTCAGCGGGCGGGGAAATGAGCAGTTCTTC
>TRBV29-1|TRBJ2-7|.|many
CSVEDGAFDYEQYF
TGCAGCGTTGAAGACGGCGCTTTTGATTACGAGCAGTACTTC
>TRBV5-1|TRBJ2-5|TRBD1|.
CASSLRGQQETQYF
TGTGCCAGCAGCTTACGGGGACAGCAAGAGACCCAGTACTTC
>TRBV7-9|TRBJ1-6|.|few
CASSLGRALHF
TGTGCCAGCAGCTTAGGTAGAGCCCTCCACTTT
>TRBV12-3/TRBV12-4|TRBJ2-7|TRBD1|.
CASRTGTGGLNEQYF
TGTGCCAGCAGGACCGGGACAGGGGGTTTAAACGAGCAGTACTTC
>TRBV7-2|TRBJ1-2|.|few
CASSLEGSLYGYTF
TGTGCCAGCAGCTTAGAGGGTAGTCTATATGGCTACACCTTC
>TRBV7-9|TRBJ2-4|TRBD1|.
CASSLWQGQGKLAKNIQYF
TGTGCCAGCAGCTTGTGGCAGGGACAGGGGAAACTAGCCAAAAACATTCAGTACTTC
>TRBV29-1|TRBJ2-3|.|.
CSVVGVRTDTQYF
TGCAGCGTTGTTGGGGTACGCACAGATACGCAGTATTTT
>TRBV29-1|TRBJ1-2|.|.
CSDVTVTNYGYTF
TGCAGCGACGTTACAGTCACCAACTATGGCTACACCTTC
>TRBV7-3|TRBJ2-1|TRBD1|once
CASSLKSPRDRGYNEQFF
TGTGCCAGCAGCTTAAAAAGTCCCCGGGACAGGGGGTACAATGAGCAGTTCTTC
>TRBV20-1|TRBJ2-5|.|.
CSQAGEETQYF
TGCAGTCAAGCAGGAGAAGAGACCCAGTACTTC
>TRBV27|TRBJ1-5|.|.
CATGDYSNQPQHF
TGTGCCACCGGAGATTATAGCAATCAGCCCCAGCATTTT
>TRBV4-3|TRBJ2-5|.|.
CASSGKETQYF
TGCGCCAGCAGCGGGAAAGAGACCCAGTACTTC
>TRBV6-2/TRBV6-3|TRBJ2-1|TRBD1|.
CASSYGTGVRLASYNEQFF
TGTGCCAGCAGTTACGGTACAGGGGTTAGGCTTGCTTCCTACAATGAGCAGTTCTTC
>TRBV14|TRBJ2-4|TRBD1|.
CASSRGQGVTAKNIQYF
TGTGCCAGCAGCCGGGGACAGGGGGTAACAGCCAAAAACATTCAGTACTTC
>TRBV12-3/TRBV12-4|TRBJ2-4|.|.
CASSFAGGSGEQYF
TGTGCCAGCAGTTTTGCAGGGGGGAGTGGTGAGCAGTACTTC
>TRBV12-3/TRBV12-4|TRBJ1-5|TRBD1|few
CASRLSTGGNQPQHF
TGTGCCAGCAGGCTCTCTACAGGGGGCAATCAGCCCCAGCATTTT
>TRBV5-4|TRBJ2-7|TRBD2|few
CASSLLLATEQYF
TGTGCCAGCAGCTTGCTACTAGCGACAGAGCAGTACTTC
>TRBV3-1|TRBJ2-5|.|.
CASSQEVRETLYF
TGTGCCAGCAGCCAAGAAGTGAGGGAGACCCTGTACTTC
>TRBV4-3|TRBJ2-4|.|.
CASSINRPAGTTAKNIQYF
TGCGCCAGCAGCATAAATCGCCCGGCCGGGACAACAGCCAAAAACATTCAGTACTTC
>TRBV3-1|TRBJ2-1|.|few
CASSQDLNDNEQFF
TGTGCCAGCAGCCAAGACTTAAATGACAATGAGCAGTTCTTC